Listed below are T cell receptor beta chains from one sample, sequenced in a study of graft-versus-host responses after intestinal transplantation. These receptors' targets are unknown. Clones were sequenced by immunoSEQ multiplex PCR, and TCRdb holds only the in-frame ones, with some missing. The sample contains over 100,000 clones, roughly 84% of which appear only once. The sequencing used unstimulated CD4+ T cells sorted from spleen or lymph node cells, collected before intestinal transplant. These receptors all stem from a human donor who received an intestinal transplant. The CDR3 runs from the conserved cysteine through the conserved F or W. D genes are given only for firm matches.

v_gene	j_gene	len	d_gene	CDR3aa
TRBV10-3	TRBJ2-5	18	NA	CAISEFNRQARLQETQYF
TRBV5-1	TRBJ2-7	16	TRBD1	CASSWTGGSSGPGEYF
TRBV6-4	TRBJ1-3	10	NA	CASIENTIYF
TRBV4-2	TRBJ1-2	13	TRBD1	CASSQEGTGGYTF
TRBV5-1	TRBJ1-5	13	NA	CASSLSGNQPQHF
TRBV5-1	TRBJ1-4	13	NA	CASTAGWGEKLFF
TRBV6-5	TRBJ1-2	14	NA	CASSEGISDYGYTF
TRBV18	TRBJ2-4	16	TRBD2	CASSPQTSGSKNIQYF
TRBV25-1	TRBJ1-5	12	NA	CASLRGGQPQHF
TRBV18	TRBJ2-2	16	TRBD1	CASSGRQGTLTGELFF
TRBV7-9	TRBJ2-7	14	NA	CASSSLQGSYEQYF
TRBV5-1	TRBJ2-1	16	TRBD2	CASSLAVAGAYNEQFF
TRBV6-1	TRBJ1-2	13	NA	CASSELVSGGYTF
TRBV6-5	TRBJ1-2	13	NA	CASRARENYGYTF
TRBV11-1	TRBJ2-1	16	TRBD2	CASSLGTSGSYNEQFF
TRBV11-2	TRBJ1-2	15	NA	CASTKKGVRPYGYTF
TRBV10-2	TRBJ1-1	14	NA	CASSELGGYTEAFF
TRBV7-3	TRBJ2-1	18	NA	CASSLRGVTGLAYNEQFF
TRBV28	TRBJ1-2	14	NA	CASTLAPSGYGYTF
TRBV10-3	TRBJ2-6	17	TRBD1	CAISEGTGLAGANVLTF
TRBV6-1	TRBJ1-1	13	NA	CASSGRQNTEAFF
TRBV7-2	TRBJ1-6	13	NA	CASSLGGTVTLHF
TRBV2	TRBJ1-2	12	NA	CASSSVNYGYTF
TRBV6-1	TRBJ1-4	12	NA	CASSEVGVKGAF
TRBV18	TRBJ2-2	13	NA	CASSSQDTGELFF